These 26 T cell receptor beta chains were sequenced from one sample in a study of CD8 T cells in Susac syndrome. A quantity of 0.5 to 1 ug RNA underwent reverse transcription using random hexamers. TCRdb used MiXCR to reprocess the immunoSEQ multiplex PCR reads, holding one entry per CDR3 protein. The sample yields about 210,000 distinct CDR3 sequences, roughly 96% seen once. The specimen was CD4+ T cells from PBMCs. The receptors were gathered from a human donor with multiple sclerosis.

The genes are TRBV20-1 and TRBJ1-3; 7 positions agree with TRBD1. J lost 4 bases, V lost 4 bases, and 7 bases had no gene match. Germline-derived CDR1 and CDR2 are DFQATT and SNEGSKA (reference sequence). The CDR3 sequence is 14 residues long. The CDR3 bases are TGCAGTGCTACGTCCCGGGACAGAGGAAACACCATATATTTT. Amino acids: CSATSRDRGNTIYF.

CDR3 amino acids: CASSRQAADTQYF. The DNA of the CDR3 is TGTGCCAGCAGCCGTCAGGCCGCGGATACGCAGTATTTT. This chain connects TRBV3-1 to TRBJ2-3; no definite D call. V lost 4 bases to trimming and J lost 6 bases, with 11 bases between them. Germline V gene data show CDR1 as LGHDT and CDR2 as YNNKEL (reference sequence). The CDR3 is 13 residues long.

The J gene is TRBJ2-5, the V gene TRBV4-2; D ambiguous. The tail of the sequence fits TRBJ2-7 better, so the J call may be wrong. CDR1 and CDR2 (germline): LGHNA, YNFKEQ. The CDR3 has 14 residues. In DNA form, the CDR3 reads TGTGCCAGCAGCCAAAACACGGGTCGGGACGAGCAGTACTTC. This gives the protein CASSQNTGRDEQYF.

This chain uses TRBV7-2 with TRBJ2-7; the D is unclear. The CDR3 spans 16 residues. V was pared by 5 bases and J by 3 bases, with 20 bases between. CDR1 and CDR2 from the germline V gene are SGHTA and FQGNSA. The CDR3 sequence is CASSVGSGATFYEQYF. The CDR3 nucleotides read TGTGCCAGCAGCGTGGGGTCTGGAGCAACCTTCTACGAGCAGTACTTC.

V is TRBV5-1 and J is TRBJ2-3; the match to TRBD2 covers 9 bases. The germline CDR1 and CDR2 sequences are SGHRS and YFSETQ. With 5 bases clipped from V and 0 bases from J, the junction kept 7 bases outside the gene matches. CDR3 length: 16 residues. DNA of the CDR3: TGCGCCAGCAGGGGCCTAGCGGGGAGCAGCACAGATACGCAGTATTTT. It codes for CASRGLAGSSTDTQYF.

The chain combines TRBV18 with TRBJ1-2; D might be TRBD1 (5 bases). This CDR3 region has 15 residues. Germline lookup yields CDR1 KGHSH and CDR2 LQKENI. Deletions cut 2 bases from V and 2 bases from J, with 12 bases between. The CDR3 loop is CASSPGPQENYGYTF. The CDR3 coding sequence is TGTGCCAGCTCACCAGGACCACAGGAAAACTATGGCTACACCTTC. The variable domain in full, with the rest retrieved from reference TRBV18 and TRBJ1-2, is NAGVMQNPRHLVRRRGQEARLRCSPMKGHSHVYWYRQLPEEGLKFMVYLQKENIIDESGMPKERFSAEFPKEGPSILRIQQVVRGDSAAYFCASSPGPQENYGYTFGSGTRLTVV.

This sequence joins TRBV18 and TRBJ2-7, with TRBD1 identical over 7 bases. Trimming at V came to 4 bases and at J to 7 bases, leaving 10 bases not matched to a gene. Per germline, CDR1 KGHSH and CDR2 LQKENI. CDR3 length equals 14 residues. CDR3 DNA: TGTGCCAGCTCACTTGGACAGGCGTTAGAGGAGCAGTACTTC. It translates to CASSLGQALEEQYF.

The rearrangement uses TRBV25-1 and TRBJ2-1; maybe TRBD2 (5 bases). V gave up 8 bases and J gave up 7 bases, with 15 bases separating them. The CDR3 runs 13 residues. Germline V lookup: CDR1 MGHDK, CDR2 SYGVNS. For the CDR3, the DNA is TGTGCCAGCCCCTTTTCGGGGTCTAATGAGCAGTTCTTC. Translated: CASPFSGSNEQFF. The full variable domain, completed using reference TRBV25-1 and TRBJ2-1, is EADIYQTPRYLVIGTGKKITLECSQTMGHDKMYWYQQDPGMELHLIHYSYGVNSTEKGDLSSESTVSRIRTEHFPLTLESARPSHTSQYLCASPFSGSNEQFFGPGTRLTVL.

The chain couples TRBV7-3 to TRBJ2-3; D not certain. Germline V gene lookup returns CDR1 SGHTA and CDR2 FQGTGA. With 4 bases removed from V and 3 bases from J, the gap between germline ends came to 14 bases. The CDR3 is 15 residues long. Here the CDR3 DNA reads TGTGCCAGCAGCTCCTACTGGAGTGGTACAGATACGCAGTATTTT. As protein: CASSSYWSGTDTQYF.

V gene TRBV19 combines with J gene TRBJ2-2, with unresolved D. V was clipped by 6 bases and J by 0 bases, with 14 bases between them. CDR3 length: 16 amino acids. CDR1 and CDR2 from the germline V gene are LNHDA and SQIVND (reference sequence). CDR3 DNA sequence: TGTGCCAGTAGCAAACTAACGACCTCGAACACCGGGGAGCTGTTTTTT. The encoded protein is CASSKLTTSNTGELFF.

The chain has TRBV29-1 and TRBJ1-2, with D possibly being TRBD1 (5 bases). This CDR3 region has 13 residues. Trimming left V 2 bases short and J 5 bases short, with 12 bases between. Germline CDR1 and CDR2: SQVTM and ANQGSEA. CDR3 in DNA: TGCAGCGTTGAATCTGGGGCACCTTATGGCTACACCTTC. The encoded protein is CSVESGAPYGYTF.

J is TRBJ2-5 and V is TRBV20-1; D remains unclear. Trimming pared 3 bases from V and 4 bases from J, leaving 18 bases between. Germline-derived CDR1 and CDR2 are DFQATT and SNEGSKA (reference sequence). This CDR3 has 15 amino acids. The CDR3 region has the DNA TGCAGTGCTAGGAACCCCCAGGAAACCGTAGAGACCCAGTACTTC. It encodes CSARNPQETVETQYF.

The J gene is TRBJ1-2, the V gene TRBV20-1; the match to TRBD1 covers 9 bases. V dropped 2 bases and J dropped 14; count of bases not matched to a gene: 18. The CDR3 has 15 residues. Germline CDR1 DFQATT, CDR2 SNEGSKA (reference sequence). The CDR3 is CSARRPGQGLAAGTF. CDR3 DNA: TGCAGTGCTAGAAGACCGGGACAGGGTCTAGCTGCGGGTACCTTC.

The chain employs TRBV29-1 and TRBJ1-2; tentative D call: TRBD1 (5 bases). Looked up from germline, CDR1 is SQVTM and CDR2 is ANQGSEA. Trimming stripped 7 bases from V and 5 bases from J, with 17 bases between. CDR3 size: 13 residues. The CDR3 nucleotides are TGCAGCGCTGAGAGGGGAAGAGGGTATGGCTACACCTTC. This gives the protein CSAERGRGYGYTF.

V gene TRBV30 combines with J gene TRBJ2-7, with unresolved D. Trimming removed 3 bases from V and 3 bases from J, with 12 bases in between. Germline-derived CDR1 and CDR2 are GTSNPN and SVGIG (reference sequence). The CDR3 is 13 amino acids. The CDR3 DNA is TGTGCCTGGAGCGATGGTTATCTCTACGAGCAGTACTTC. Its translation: CAWSDGYLYEQYF.

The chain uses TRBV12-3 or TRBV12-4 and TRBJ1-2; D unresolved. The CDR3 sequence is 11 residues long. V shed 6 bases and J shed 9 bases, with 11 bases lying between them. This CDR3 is CASRGSLRYTF. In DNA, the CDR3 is TGTGCCAGCAGAGGCAGCCTGCGCTACACCTTC.

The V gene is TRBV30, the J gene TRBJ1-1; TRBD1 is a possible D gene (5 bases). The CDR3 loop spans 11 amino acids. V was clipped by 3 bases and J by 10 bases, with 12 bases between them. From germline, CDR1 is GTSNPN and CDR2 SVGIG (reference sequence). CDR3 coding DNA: TGTGCCTGGAGGTCAGGGCTCGTAGCTTTCTTT. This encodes CAWRSGLVAFF.

The CDR3 nucleotides read TGCAGCGTCCAAACGGTAGCGGTGCCGGGGTCCTACAATGAGCAGTTCTTC. This translates into CSVQTVAVPGSYNEQFF. The V and J genes are TRBV29-1 and TRBJ2-1; D perhaps matches TRBD2 (6 bases). The CDR3 covers 17 residues. The V gene's germline CDR1 is SQVTM and CDR2 ANQGSEA. The ends were cut back, 6 bases at V and 1 base at J, with 22 bases in the middle.

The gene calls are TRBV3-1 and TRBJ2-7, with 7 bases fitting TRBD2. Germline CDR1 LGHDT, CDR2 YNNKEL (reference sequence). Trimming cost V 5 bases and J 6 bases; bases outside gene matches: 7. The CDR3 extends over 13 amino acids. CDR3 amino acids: CASSGGRALEQYF. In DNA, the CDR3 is TGTGCCAGCAGCGGAGGGAGGGCCCTCGAGCAGTACTTC.

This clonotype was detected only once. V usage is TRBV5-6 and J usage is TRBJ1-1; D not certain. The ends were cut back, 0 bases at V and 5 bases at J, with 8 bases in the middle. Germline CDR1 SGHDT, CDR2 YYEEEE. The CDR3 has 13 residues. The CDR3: CASSLGGWTEAFF. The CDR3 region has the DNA TGTGCCAGCAGCTTGGGCGGCTGGACTGAAGCTTTCTTT. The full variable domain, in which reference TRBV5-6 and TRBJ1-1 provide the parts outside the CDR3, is DAGVTQSPTHLIKTRGQQVTLRCSPKSGHDTVSWYQQALGQGPQFIFQYYEEEERQRGNFPDRFSGHQFPNYSSELNVNALLLGDSALYLCASSLGGWTEAFFGQGTRLTVV.

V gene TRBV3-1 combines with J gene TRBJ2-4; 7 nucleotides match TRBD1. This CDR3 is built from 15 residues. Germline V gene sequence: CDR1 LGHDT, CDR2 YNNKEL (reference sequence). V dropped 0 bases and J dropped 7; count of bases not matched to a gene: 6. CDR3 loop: CASSQDARGINIQYF. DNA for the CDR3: TGTGCCAGCAGCCAAGACGCCAGGGGGATTAACATTCAGTACTTC.

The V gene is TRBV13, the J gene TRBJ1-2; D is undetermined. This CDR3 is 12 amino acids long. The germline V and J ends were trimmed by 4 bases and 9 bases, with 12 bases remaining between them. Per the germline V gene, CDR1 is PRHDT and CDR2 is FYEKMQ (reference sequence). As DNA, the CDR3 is TGTGCCAGCAGCTCCGTTCTGAGCAGCTACACCTTC. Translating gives CASSSVLSSYTF.

The CDR3 coding sequence is TGCGCCAGCAGCATTGGAGGATCAGATACGCAGTATTTT. Encoded protein: CASSIGGSDTQYF. The rearrangement links TRBV5-1 to TRBJ2-3; D is possibly TRBD2 (5 bases). Germline V gives CDR1 SGHRS, CDR2 YFSETQ. The CDR3 is made up of 13 amino acids. Trimming shortened V by 4 bases and J by 4 bases, and 10 bases separated the two germline ends. The variable domain in full, with the rest retrieved from reference TRBV5-1 and TRBJ2-3, is KAGVTQTPRYLIKTRGQQVTLSCSPISGHRSVSWYQQTPGQGLQFLFEYFSETQRNKGNFPGRFSGRQFSNSRSEMNVSTLELGDSALYLCASSIGGSDTQYFGPGTRLTVL.

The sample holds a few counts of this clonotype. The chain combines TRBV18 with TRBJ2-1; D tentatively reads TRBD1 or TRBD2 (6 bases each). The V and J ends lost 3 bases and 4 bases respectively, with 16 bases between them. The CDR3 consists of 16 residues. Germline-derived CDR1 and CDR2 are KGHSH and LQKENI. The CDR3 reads CASSPALGGSYNEQFF. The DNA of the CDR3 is TGTGCCAGCTCACCTGCATTGGGGGGCTCGTACAATGAGCAGTTCTTC.

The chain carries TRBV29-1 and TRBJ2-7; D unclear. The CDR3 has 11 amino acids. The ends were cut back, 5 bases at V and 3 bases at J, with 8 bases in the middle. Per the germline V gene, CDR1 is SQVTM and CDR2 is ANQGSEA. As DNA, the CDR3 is TGCAGCGTTTCCTCAAGCTACGAGCAGTACTTC. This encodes CSVSSSYEQYF.

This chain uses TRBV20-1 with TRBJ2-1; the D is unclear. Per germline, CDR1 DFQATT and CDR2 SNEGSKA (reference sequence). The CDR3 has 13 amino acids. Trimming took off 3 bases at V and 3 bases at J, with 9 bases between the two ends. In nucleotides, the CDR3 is TGCAGTGCTAGCTACAGCTACTACAATGAGCAGTTCTTC. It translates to CSASYSYYNEQFF.